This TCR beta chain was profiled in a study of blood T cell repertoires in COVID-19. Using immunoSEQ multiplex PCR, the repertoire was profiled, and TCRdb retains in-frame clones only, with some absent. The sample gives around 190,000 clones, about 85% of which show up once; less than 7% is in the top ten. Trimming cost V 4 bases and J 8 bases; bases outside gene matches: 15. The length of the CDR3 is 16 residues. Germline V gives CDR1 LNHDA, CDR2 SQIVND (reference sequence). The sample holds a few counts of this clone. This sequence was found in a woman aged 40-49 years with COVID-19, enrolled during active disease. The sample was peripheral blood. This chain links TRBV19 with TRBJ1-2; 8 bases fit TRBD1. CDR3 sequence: CASSSKTGQGAQGYTF. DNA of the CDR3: TGTGCCAGTAGTAGCAAAACCGGTCAGGGGGCGCAAGGCTACACCTTC.